This entry describes one TCR beta chain. Its antigen is still unknown. Germline CDR1 SGHKS, CDR2 YYEKEE (reference sequence). Trimming removed 4 bases from V and 2 bases from J, with 9 bases in between. The CDR3 runs to 14 residues. The data were obtained in a study of OX40 agonist ivuxolimab in advanced cancers. For the study at large: Of the participants, under 50% had some prior anti-PD-1, anti-PD-L1 or anti-CTLA-4 therapy, which was allowed. In three patients, partial responses were observed, one with hepatocellular carcinoma and two with cutaneous melanoma.

Generated by immunoSEQ multiplex PCR, the TCRdb table keeps only in-frame clones and is missing some. The sample consists of roughly 70,000 clones, approximately 82% of them appearing once. Autoimmune disease history or systemic immunosuppression led to patient exclusion. Regarding the study as a whole: What antigens the expanded peripheral T cells recognized was never established.

The sample was CD4+ or CD8+ T cells sorted from blood, taken in a trial of the OX40 agonist ivuxolimab. The TCR sequence derives from an adult with an advanced solid tumor such as melanoma, head and neck, liver or kidney cancer. The chain is built from TRBV5-5 and TRBJ2-2, with a possible D match to TRBD2 (6 bases). CDR3: CASSAGGNTGELFF. In nucleotides, the CDR3 is TGTGCCAGCAGCGCCGGGGGTAACACCGGGGAGCTGTTTTTT.